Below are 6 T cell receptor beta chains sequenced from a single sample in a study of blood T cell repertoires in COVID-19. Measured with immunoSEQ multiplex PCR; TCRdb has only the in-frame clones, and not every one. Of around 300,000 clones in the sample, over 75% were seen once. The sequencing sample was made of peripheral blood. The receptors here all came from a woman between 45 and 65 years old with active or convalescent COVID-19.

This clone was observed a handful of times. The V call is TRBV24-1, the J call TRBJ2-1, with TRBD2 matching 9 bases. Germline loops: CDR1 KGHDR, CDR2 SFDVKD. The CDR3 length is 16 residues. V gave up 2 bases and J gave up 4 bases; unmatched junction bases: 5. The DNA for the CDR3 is TGTGCCACCAGTGATTCGACAGCGGGAGGTTACAATGAGCAGTTCTTC. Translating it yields CATSDSTAGGYNEQFF.

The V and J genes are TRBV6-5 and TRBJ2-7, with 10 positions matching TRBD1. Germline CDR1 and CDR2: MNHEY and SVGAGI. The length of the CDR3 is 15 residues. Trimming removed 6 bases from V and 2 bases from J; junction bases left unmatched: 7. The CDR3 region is CASRDGQGGTYEQYF. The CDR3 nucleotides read TGTGCCAGCAGGGACGGACAGGGGGGGACCTACGAGCAGTACTTC.

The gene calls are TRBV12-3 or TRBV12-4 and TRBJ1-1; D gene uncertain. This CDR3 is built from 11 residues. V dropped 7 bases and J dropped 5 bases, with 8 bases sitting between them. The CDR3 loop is CASTFRTEAFF. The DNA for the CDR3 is TGTGCCAGCACCTTCCGGACTGAAGCTTTCTTT.

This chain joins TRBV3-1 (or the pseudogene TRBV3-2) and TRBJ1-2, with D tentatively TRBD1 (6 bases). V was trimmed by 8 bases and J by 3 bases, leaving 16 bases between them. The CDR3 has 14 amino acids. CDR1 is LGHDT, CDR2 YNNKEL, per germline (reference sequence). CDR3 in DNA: TGTGCCAGCTACTCGACAGGCCTAGACTATGGCTACACCTTC. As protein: CASYSTGLDYGYTF.

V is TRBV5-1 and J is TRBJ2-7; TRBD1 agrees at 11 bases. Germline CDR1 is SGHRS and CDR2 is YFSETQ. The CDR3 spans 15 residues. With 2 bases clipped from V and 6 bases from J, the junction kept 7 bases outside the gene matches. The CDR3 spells CASSLIAGTGGEQYF. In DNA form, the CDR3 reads TGCGCCAGCAGCTTAATAGCCGGGACAGGGGGCGAGCAGTACTTC.

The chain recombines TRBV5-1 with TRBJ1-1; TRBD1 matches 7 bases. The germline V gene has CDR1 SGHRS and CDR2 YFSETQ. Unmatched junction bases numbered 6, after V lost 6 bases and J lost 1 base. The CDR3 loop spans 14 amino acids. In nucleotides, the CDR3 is TGCGCCAGCATTGAAGGGGGCGGGAACACTGAAGCTTTCTTT. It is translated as CASIEGGGNTEAFF.